This is a list of T cell receptor beta chains from one sample in a study of CD8 T cells in Susac syndrome. One entry per CDR3 protein results from TCRdb running MiXCR on the immunoSEQ multiplex PCR reads. The sample shows some 150,000 distinct CDR3 sequences, 85% to 95% of them seen only once. The specimen was CD4+ T cells from PBMCs. The receptors originated from a human donor with Susac syndrome. Each CDR3 is given with its conserved first and last residue. Fields, in order: V gene, J gene, CDR3 protein.

>TRBV6-6|TRBJ1-2
CASRATGESYGYTF
>TRBV29-1|TRBJ1-2
CSVLGVNYGYTF
>TRBV25-1|TRBJ2-4
CASSEGGRETKNIQYF
>TRBV29-1|TRBJ2-3
CSVDRQLGTDTQYF
>TRBV10-3|TRBJ1-2
CAISHVSRDYGYTF
>TRBV20-1|TRBJ2-5
CSASGQGLQETQYF
>TRBV12-3/TRBV12-4|TRBJ2-7
CASSLPNTVSSYEQYF
>TRBV15|TRBJ1-5
CATSRTGGGQPQHF
>TRBV29-1|TRBJ1-1
CSVILLRGLNTEAFF
>TRBV5-6|TRBJ2-5
CASSSGLAGRQETQYF
>TRBV6-6|TRBJ2-7
CASRPSGTGGKQYF
>TRBV12-3/TRBV12-4|TRBJ2-7
CASSLKVSGEARAYF
>TRBV18|TRBJ2-1
CASSPVEDAEQFF
>TRBV2|TRBJ2-3
CASSDMSTDTQYF
>TRBV7-3|TRBJ2-3
CASSRDRSEDTQYF
>TRBV20-1|TRBJ1-1
CSARDTLRGPEAFF
>TRBV19|TRBJ2-5
CASSVGGRETQYF
>TRBV5-1|TRBJ2-3
CASSLVSSGVGDTQYF
>TRBV7-6|TRBJ2-5
CASSNDQETQYF
>TRBV7-3|TRBJ2-1
CASSLTHLTGGAYNEQFF
>TRBV2|TRBJ2-7
CASSDRVRDEQYF
>TRBV24-1|TRBJ2-1
CATSDSGTSGGRSSYNEQFF
>TRBV5-1|TRBJ2-1
CASSFSNNEQFF
>TRBV5-1|TRBJ2-7
CASSRSDRANEQYF